This record covers a single T cell receptor (beta chain). Its antigen remains unidentified. Base qualities are not at hand, and no much larger clone is one base apart. The data were taken from a study of post-analysis software for immune sequencing data (dated by TCRdb to the mid-2010s). Context from the whole study: Recorded disease courses included relapsing-remitting, secondary progressive and progressive-relapsing multiple sclerosis, with some patients lacking subtype annotation. The patient repertoires were compared against around 11 previously published healthy control repertoires obtained from donors aged about 6 to 28 years. A subset of samples was prepared in parallel using single-end sample barcoding, then pooled and co-amplified after Illumina adapter ligation.

What the research found in general, with its limitations: The control group was slightly older than the multiple sclerosis patient group. Multiple sclerosis patients had significantly lower normalized Chao1 diversity than controls, a result that suggests substantial peripheral T-cell clonal expansion. Roughly 5 TRBV segments, including TRBV5-6, TRBV5-1 and TRBV20-1, were significantly more frequent in patients than controls. Direct clustering with F measure revealed strong co-clustering of samples prepared in the same batch, which led to a batch-effect correction.

Libraries were prepared through PCR. TCRdb records Illumina HiSeq 2500 as the sequencer. To reduce PCR and sequencing biases, unique molecular identifiers were built into the TCR beta cDNA libraries. Per 1 to 10 million input T cells, roughly 0.5 million cDNA molecules were obtained, such that each molecule approximated one T cell. The same protocol used for the earlier healthy control dataset was applied to prepare and sequence the patient libraries. Within a given batch, samples were prepared together, multiplexed and sequenced on the same HiSeq lane. Turning to the authors' computational methods: Raw barcoded reads were processed with MIGEC, and single-read molecular identifier groups were discarded before consensus assembly and CDR3 extraction. VDJtools was used for post-analysis of the clonotype tables, with diversity normalized by down-sampling every dataset to the smallest sample size. To correct batch-related cross-sample contamination, repertoire overlap clustering matched CDR3 amino acid sequences but not nucleotide sequences. TCRdb reran the public reads through fastp at Q25 and MiXCR, keeping productive beta chains. Identical CDR3 protein sequences are pooled into one entry, listed with their most common genes and DNA. For this entry, the V and J calls and clone size follow TCRdb and not the study's own pipeline. This sample is represented by 740,000 or so distinct CDR3 sequences; roughly half of them were singletons. 4.6% of the sample belongs to the ten largest clones.

To demonstrate the VDJtools post-analysis software, the study profiled TCR beta repertoires from the peripheral blood of 10 to 15 young patients with multiple sclerosis. The multiple sclerosis patients were children and adolescents ranging in age from about 6 to 17 years. CDR1 SGHNT and CDR2 YENEEA are derived from the germline V gene. Reading from cysteine to phenylalanine, the CDR3 counts 15 amino acids. Solely the CDR3 DNA is kept, with 45 bases framed from the first base. Trimming removed 6 bases from V and 5 bases from J; the gene matches leave 7 bases unexplained. The sequence came from a girl under 18 with multiple sclerosis. The sequencing sample was made of blood. The sequence joins TRBV11-3 to TRBJ2-1, and TRBD1 matches 10 of the central bases. The DNA is as follows: TGTGCCAGCAGTTTCAGACAGGGGGCAGACAATGAGCAGTTCTTC. It translates to CASSFRQGADNEQFF. The CDR3, completed at both ends by the reference TRBV11-3 and TRBJ2-1 genes, gives the full variable domain EAGVVQSPRYKIIEKKQPVAFWCNPISGHNTLYWYLQNLGQGPELLIRYENEEAVDDSQLPKDRFSAERLKGVDSTLKIQPAELGDSAVYLCASSFRQGADNEQFFGPGTRLTVL.